The clone carrying this T cell receptor (beta chain) was picked up one time. Profiled with immunoSEQ multiplex PCR; TCRdb holds only in-frame clones, not every one. The data hold roughly 700,000 clones, with roughly 90% observed a single time. These data originate in a study of shared T cell receptors in the human thymus. These same records also appear under a second study, on human thymus T cells.

This clonotype was sampled from a boy under two years old with a congenital heart defect. The sequencing sample was made of thymocytes.

Written as DNA, the CDR3 is TGTGCCACCAGCAGAGTCCCGGGAGGGCGTCCCGGGGAGCTGTTTTTT. Translated, it gives CATSRVPGGRPGELFF. This chain uses TRBV15 with TRBJ2-2; 8 positions match TRBD2. This CDR3 spans 16 amino acids. Germline assignment: CDR1 LNHNV and CDR2 YYDKDF (reference sequence). Losses at the gene ends were 1 base for V and 6 bases for J; bases not matched to a gene: 7.